These T cell receptor beta chains were read from a single sample in a study of blood T cell repertoires in COVID-19. TCRdb keeps only in-frame clones here, not all; method: immunoSEQ multiplex PCR. The sample lists about 250,000 clones; over 75% were seen once. The sequenced material came from peripheral blood. These receptor sequences come from a human donor with COVID-19, enrolled during active disease. The donor label of this sample is uncertain. Each CDR3 is given with its conserved first and last residue. D genes are given only for firm matches. Clone sizes are given selectively: once, few, many, or a class where the clone is expanded.

>TRBJ2-5|TRBD2|NA|TRBV30
CAWTDGRTSAQETQYF
TGTGCCTGGACCGATGGCCGGACTAGCGCACAAGAGACCCAGTACTTC
>TRBJ2-7|NA|once|TRBV29-1
CSVEVSYEQYF
TGCAGCGTTGAAGTATCCTACGAGCAGTACTTC
>TRBJ2-3|NA|once|TRBV10-1
CASSEHGTDTQYF
TGCGCCAGCAGTGAGCACGGGACAGATACGCAGTATTTT
>TRBJ1-6|TRBD1|once|TRBV3-1/TRBV3-2
CASSQGTGGWNSPLHF
TGTGCCAGCAGCCAAGGGACAGGGGGCTGGAATTCACCCCTCCACTTT
>TRBJ2-5|TRBD2|NA|TRBV29-1
CSAKLAGEETQYF
TGCAGTGCCAAACTAGCGGGAGAAGAGACCCAGTACTTC
>TRBJ2-1|TRBD2|few|TRBV10-3
CAISLTSGRAKGNEQFF
TGTGCCATCAGTCTGACTAGCGGGAGGGCCAAGGGGAATGAGCAGTTCTTC
>TRBJ2-7|TRBD1|NA|TRBV7-8
CASSYRQGVGYEQYF
TGTGCCAGCAGCTACCGACAGGGGGTAGGGTACGAGCAGTACTTC
>TRBJ2-3|TRBD1|NA|TRBV11-3
CASSPGQGSDTQYF
TGTGCCAGCAGCCCAGGACAGGGGTCGGATACGCAGTATTTT
>TRBJ2-1|TRBD2|NA|TRBV5-1
CASKSGTSTYNEQFF
TGCGCCAGCAAGTCCGGGACTAGTACATACAATGAGCAGTTCTTC
>TRBJ2-3|TRBD2|NA|TRBV5-5
CASSISPGLASSADTQYF
TGTGCCAGCAGCATCTCACCGGGACTAGCCTCCTCTGCAGATACGCAGTATTTT
>TRBJ2-3|TRBD2|NA|TRBV6-6
CASSYEASGSGDTQYF
TGTGCCAGCAGTTACGAGGCTAGCGGGAGCGGGGATACGCAGTATTTT
>TRBJ2-7|NA|NA|TRBV5-5
CASSLFSTGSSEQYF
TGTGCCAGCAGCTTGTTTTCGACAGGATCCAGCGAGCAGTACTTC
>TRBJ2-2|TRBD1|NA|TRBV12-5
CASGLVVGQGNTGELFF
TGTGCTAGTGGTTTGGTAGTGGGACAGGGCAACACCGGGGAGCTGTTTTTT
>TRBJ1-1|NA|NA|TRBV3-1/TRBV3-2
CASSLESRSTEAFF
TGTGCCAGCAGCCTCGAGTCTCGGAGCACTGAAGCTTTCTTT
>TRBJ1-4|TRBD1|NA|TRBV7-9
CASGGQGNEKLFF
TGTGCCAGCGGGGGACAGGGGAATGAAAAACTGTTTTTT
>TRBJ2-5|NA|NA|TRBV10-1
CASSDGGQPNQETQYF
TGCGCCAGCAGTGATGGAGGGCAGCCCAACCAAGAGACCCAGTACTTC
>TRBJ1-3|NA|NA|TRBV19
CASSTRTAGSGNTIYF
TGTGCCAGTAGCACCAGGACTGCGGGCTCTGGAAACACCATATATTTT
>TRBJ2-1|NA|NA|TRBV14
CASSHSAWTEEQFF
TGTGCCAGCAGCCACAGCGCCTGGACAGAGGAGCAGTTCTTC
>TRBJ2-3|TRBD2|NA|TRBV29-1
CSVTAGETDTQYF
TGCAGCGTTACGGCGGGAGAAACAGATACGCAGTATTTT
>TRBJ1-1|NA|NA|TRBV6-5
CASSPLRGGDTEAFF
TGTGCCAGCAGCCCCCTTAGGGGGGGCGACACTGAAGCTTTCTTT
>TRBJ2-3|NA|NA|TRBV7-2
CASSLRLAERTDTQYF
TGTGCCAGCAGCTTAAGGTTAGCGGAGCGCACAGATACGCAGTATTTT
>TRBJ2-5|NA|many|TRBV7-2
CASSLAPSSETQYF
TGTGCCAGCAGCTTAGCGCCTAGCTCAGAGACCCAGTACTTC
>TRBJ2-3|TRBD2|NA|TRBV20-1
CSARASGSTDTQYF
TGCAGTGCTCGTGCTAGCGGAAGCACAGATACGCAGTATTTT
>TRBJ1-6|TRBD1|NA|TRBV2
CASRRTGINSPLHF
TGTGCCAGCAGGCGGACAGGGATTAATTCACCCCTCCACTTT
>TRBJ1-2|NA|NA|TRBV28
CASSLLRNYGYTF
TGTGCCAGCAGTTTACTGCGGAACTATGGCTACACCTTC
>TRBJ1-2|TRBD1|NA|TRBV28
CASSLDRGPTNYGYTF
TGTGCCAGCAGCTTGGACAGGGGCCCTACTAACTATGGCTACACCTTC
>TRBJ1-1|TRBD1|few|TRBV29-1
CSVEVTGGNTEAFF
TGCAGCGTTGAAGTGACAGGGGGAAACACTGAAGCTTTCTTT
>TRBJ1-2|TRBD1|NA|TRBV25-1
CASTSGGQGYGYTF
TGTGCCAGCACCTCCGGGGGACAGGGCTATGGCTACACCTTC
>TRBJ2-2|TRBD2|NA|TRBV5-1
CASKRETGAGELFF
TGCGCCAGTAAGCGGGAGACCGGGGCCGGGGAGCTGTTTTTT
>TRBJ1-6|TRBD1|few|TRBV7-3
CASSLTGQLNSPLHF
TGTGCCAGCAGCTTAACGGGACAGTTAAATTCACCCCTCCACTTT
>TRBJ2-3|TRBD2|NA|TRBV3-1/TRBV3-2
CASSQDRASGITDTQYF
TGTGCCAGCAGCCAAGATCGAGCCAGCGGGATTACAGATACGCAGTATTTT
>TRBJ1-5|TRBD1|NA|TRBV6-1
CASSGGQGAIRSNQPQHF
TGTGCCAGCAGTGGGGGACAGGGGGCGATTAGGAGCAATCAGCCCCAGCATTTT
>TRBJ1-5|TRBD1|NA|TRBV19
CASRAGQGGNQPQHF
TGTGCCAGTAGGGCGGGACAGGGGGGAAATCAGCCCCAGCATTTT
>TRBJ1-1|TRBD1|once|TRBV6-6
CASSSPTGDTEAFF
TGTGCCAGCAGTTCCCCTACAGGGGACACTGAAGCTTTCTTT
>TRBJ1-3|TRBD1|NA|TRBV3-1/TRBV3-2
CASSQDPPGQGVNTIYF
TGTGCCAGCAGCCAAGATCCTCCGGGCCAGGGGGTGAACACCATATATTTT
>TRBJ2-3|NA|NA|TRBV7-2
CASSSRGIAADTDTQYF
TGTGCCAGCAGCTCCCGGGGGATAGCGGCTGACACAGATACGCAGTATTTT
>TRBJ2-1|NA|NA|TRBV6-1
CASSETIGNEQFF
TGTGCCAGCAGTGAGACTATAGGCAATGAGCAGTTCTTC